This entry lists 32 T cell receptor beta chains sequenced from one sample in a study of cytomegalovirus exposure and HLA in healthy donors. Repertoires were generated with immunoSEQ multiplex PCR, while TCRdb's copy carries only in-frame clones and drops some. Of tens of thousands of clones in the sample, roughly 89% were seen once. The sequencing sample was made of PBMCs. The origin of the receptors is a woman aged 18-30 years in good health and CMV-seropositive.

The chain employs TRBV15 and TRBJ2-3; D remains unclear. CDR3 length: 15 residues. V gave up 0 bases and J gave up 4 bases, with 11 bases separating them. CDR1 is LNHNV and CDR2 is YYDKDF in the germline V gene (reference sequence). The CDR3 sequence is CATSRDRSGSDTQYF. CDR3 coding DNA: TGTGCCACCAGCAGAGATAGGTCGGGTTCAGATACGCAGTATTTT.

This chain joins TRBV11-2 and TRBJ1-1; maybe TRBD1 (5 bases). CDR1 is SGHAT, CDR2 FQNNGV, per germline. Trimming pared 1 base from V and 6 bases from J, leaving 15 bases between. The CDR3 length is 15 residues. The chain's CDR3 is CASSLVGGAGAEAFF. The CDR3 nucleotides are TGTGCCAGCAGCTTAGTTGGTGGGGCCGGCGCTGAAGCTTTCTTT.

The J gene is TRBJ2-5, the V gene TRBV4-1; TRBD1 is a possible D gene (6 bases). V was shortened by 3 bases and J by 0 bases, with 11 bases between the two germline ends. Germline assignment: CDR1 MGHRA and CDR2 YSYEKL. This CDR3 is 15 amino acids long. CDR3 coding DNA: TGCGCCAGCAGCCATCAGGACAGAGACCAAGAGACCCAGTACTTC. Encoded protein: CASSHQDRDQETQYF.

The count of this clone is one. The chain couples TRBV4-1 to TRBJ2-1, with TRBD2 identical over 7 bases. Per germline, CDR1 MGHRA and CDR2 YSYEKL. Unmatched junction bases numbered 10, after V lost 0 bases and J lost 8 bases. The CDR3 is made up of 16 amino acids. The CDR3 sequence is CASSQDVGLGRHEQFF. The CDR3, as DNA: TGCGCCAGCAGCCAAGATGTTGGACTAGGTCGTCATGAGCAGTTCTTC.

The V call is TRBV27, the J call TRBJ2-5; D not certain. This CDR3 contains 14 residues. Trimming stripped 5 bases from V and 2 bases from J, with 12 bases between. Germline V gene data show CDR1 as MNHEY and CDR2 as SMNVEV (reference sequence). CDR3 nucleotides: TGTGCCAGCAGTGGCCTAGGCAGACAAGAGACCCAGTACTTC. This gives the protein CASSGLGRQETQYF.

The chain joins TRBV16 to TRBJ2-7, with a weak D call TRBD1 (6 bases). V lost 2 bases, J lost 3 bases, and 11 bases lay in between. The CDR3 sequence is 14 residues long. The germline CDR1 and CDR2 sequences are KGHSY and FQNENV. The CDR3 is CASSQKQGYYEQYF. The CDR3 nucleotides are TGTGCCAGCAGCCAAAAACAGGGATACTACGAGCAGTACTTC.

The CDR3 DNA is TGTGCCTGGAGCCGACAGGGAGGCACAGATACGCAGTATTTT. Its protein product is CAWSRQGGTDTQYF. The chain carries TRBV30 and TRBJ2-3, with 7 bases matching TRBD1. The CDR3 is 14 residues long. CDR1 and CDR2 from the germline V gene are GTSNPN and SVGIG (reference sequence). With V trimmed by 3 bases and J by 1 base, 4 bases remained unmatched.

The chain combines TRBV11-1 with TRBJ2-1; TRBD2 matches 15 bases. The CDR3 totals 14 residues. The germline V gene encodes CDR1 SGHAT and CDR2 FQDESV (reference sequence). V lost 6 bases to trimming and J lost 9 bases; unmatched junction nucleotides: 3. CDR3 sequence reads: CASRPGLAGGEQFF. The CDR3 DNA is TGTGCCAGCAGACCGGGACTAGCGGGAGGTGAGCAGTTCTTC.

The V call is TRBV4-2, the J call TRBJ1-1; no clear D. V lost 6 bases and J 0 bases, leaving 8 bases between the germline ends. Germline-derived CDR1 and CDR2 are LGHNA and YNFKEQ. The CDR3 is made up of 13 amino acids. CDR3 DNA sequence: TGTGCCAGCAGAGTTCAGATGAACACTGAAGCTTTCTTT. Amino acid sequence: CASRVQMNTEAFF.

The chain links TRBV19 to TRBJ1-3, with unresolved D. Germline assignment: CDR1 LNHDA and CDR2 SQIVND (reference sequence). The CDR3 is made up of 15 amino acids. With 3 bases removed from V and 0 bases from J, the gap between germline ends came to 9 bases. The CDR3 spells CASSIVTSSGNTIYF. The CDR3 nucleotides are TGTGCCAGTAGTATTGTCACTAGCTCTGGAAACACCATATATTTT.

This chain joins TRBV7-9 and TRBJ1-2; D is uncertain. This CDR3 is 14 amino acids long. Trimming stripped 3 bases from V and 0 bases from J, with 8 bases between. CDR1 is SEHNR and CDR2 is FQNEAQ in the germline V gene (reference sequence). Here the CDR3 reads CASSFRNSNYGYTF. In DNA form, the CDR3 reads TGTGCCAGCAGCTTCAGGAACTCTAACTATGGCTACACCTTC.

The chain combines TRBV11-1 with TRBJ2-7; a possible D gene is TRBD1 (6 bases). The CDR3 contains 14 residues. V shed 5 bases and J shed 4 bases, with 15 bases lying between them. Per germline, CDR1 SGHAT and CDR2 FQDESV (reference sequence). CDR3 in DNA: TGTGCCAGCAGCGTTGCCGGGACACGATACGAGCAGTACTTC. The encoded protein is CASSVAGTRYEQYF.

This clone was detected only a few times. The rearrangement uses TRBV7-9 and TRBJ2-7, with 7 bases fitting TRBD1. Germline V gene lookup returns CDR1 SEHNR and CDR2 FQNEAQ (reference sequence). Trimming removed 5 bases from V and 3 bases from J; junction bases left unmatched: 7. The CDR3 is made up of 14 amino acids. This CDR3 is CASSGQDGRYEQYF. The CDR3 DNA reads TGTGCCAGCAGCGGACAGGATGGGCGCTACGAGCAGTACTTC.

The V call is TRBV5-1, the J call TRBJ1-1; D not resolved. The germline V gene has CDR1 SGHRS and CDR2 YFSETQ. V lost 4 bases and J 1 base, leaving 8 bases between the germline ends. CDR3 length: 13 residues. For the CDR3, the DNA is TGCGCCAGCAGCCAAACAAGGAACACTGAAGCTTTCTTT. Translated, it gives CASSQTRNTEAFF.

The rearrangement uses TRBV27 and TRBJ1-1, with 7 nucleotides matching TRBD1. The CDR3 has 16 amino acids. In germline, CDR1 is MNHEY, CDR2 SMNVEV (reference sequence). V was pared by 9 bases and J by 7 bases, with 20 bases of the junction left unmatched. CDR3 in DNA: TGTGCCAGTAATAGAATCGACAGGGCCTATCGAAATGAAGCTTTCTTT. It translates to CASNRIDRAYRNEAFF.

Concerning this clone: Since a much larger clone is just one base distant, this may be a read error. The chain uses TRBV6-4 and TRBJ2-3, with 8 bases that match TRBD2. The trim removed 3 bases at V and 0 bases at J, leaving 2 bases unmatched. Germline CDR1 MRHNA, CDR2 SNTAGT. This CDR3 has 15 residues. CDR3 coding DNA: TGTGCCAGCAGTGAAGCTAGCGGGAGCACAGATACGCAGTATTTT. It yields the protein CASSEASGSTDTQYF.

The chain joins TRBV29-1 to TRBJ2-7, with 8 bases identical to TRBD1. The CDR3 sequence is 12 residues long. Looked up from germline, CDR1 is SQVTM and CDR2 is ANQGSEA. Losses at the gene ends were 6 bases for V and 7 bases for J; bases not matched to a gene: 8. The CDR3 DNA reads TGCAGCGTCGGACAGGGCGAAGGGGAGCAGTACTTC. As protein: CSVGQGEGEQYF.

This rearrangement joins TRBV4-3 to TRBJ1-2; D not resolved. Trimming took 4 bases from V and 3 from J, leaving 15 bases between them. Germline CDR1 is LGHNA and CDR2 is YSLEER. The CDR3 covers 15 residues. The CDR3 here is CASSRGLSVDYGYTF. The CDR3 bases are TGCGCCAGCAGCCGTGGACTAAGTGTAGACTATGGCTACACCTTC.

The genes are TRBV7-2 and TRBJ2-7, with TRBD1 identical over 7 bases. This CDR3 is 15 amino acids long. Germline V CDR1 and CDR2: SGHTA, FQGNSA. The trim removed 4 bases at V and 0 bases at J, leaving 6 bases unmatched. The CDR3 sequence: CASSSSTGRSYEQYF. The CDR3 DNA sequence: TGTGCCAGCAGCTCCTCGACAGGGCGCTCCTACGAGCAGTACTTC.

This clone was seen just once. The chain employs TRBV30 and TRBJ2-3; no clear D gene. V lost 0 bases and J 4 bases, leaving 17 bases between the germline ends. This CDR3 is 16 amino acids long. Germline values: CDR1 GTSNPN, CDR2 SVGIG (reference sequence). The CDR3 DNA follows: TGTGCCTGGAGTGTGCAAGCCCACCCTCGCTCAGATACGCAGTATTTT. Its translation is CAWSVQAHPRSDTQYF. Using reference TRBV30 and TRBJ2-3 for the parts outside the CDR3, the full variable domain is SQTIHQWPATLVQPVGSPLSLECTVEGTSNPNLYWYRQAAGRGLQLLFYSVGIGQISSEVPQNLSASRPQDRQFILSSKKLLLSDSGFYLCAWSVQAHPRSDTQYFGPGTRLTVL.

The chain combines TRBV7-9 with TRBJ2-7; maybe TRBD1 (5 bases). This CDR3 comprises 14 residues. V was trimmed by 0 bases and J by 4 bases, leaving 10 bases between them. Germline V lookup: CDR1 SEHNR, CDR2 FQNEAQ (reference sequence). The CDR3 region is CASSLAWGTYEQYF. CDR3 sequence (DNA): TGTGCCAGCAGCTTAGCGTGGGGCACTTACGAGCAGTACTTC.

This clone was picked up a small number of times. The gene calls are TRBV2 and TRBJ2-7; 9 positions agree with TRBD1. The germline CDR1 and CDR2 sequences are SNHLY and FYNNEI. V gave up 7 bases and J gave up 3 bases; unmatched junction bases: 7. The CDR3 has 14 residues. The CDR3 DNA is TGTGCCAGCAACCGACAGGGGGGAAGCTACGAGCAGTACTTC. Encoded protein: CASNRQGGSYEQYF.

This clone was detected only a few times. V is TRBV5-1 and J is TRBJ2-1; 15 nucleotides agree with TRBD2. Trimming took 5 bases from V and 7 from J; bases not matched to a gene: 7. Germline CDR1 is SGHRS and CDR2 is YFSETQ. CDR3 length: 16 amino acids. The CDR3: CASRTGTSGGLNEQFF. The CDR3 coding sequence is TGCGCCAGCAGAACCGGGACTAGCGGGGGGTTAAATGAGCAGTTCTTC.

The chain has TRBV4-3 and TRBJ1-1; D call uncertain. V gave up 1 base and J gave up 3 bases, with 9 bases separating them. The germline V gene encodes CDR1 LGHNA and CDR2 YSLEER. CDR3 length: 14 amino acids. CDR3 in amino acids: CASSQARGYTEAFF. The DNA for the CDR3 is TGCGCCAGCAGCCAAGCCCGAGGTTACACTGAAGCTTTCTTT.

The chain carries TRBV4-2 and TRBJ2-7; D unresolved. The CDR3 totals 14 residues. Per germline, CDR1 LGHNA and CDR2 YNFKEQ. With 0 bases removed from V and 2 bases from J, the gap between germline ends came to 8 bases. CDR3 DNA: TGTGCCAGCAGCCAAGACCCCCCGGCCTACGAGCAGTACTTC. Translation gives CASSQDPPAYEQYF.

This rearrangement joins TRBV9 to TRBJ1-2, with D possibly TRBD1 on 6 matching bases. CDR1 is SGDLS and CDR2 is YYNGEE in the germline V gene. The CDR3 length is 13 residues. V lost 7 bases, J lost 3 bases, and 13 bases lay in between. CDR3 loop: CASRNRADYGYTF. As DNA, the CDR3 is TGTGCCAGCCGGAACAGGGCCGACTATGGCTACACCTTC.

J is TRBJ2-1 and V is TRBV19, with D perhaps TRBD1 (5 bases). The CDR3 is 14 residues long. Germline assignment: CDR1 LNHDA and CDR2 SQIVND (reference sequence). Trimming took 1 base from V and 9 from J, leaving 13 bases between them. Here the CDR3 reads CASSIGAGPTEQFF. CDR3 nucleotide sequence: TGTGCCAGTAGTATAGGTGCAGGGCCAACTGAGCAGTTCTTC.

CDR3 in amino acids: CASSTSGVGEKLFF. The CDR3 coding sequence is TGTGCCAGCAGCACCTCCGGGGTGGGGGAAAAACTGTTTTTT. The rearrangement uses TRBV9 and TRBJ1-4, with no clear D. The V gene's germline CDR1 is SGDLS and CDR2 YYNGEE. Trimming cost V 4 bases and J 8 bases, with 15 bases left between them. There are 14 residues in the CDR3. Supplemented by reference TRBV9 and TRBJ1-4, the full variable domain reads DSGVTQTPKHLITATGQRVTLRCSPRSGDLSVYWYQQSLDQGLQFLIQYYNGEERAKGNILERFSAQQFPDLHSELNLSSLELGDSALYFCASSTSGVGEKLFFGSGTQLSVL.

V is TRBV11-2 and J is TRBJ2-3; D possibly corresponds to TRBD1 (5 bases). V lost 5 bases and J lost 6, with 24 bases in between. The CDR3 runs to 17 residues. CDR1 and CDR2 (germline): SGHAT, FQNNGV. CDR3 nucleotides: TGTGCCAGCAGCCCTGCGGCGCCAGGGTCCCGGGTTGATACGCAGTATTTT. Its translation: CASSPAAPGSRVDTQYF.

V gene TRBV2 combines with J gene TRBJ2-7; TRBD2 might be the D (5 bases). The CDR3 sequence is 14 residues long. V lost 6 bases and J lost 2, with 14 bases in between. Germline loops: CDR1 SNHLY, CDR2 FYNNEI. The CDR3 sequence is CASRTSAVTYEQYF. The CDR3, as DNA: TGTGCCAGCAGGACCTCAGCGGTAACCTACGAGCAGTACTTC.

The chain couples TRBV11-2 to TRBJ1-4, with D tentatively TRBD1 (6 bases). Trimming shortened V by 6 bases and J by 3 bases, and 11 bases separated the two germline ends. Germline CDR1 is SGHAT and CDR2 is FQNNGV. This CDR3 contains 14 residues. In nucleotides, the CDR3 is TGTGCCAGCAGGGGTGGGGGCTCTAATGAAAAACTGTTTTTT. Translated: CASRGGGSNEKLFF.

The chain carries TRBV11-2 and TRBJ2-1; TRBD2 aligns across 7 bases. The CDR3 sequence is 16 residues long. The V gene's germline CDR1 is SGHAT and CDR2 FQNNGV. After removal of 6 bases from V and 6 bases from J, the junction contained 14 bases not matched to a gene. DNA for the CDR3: TGTGCCAGCAGGTCGAGACCGGCGGGAGAAGGCAATGAGCAGTTCTTC. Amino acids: CASRSRPAGEGNEQFF.